This is a list of T cell receptor beta chains from one sample in a study of blood T cell repertoires in COVID-19. The assay was immunoSEQ multiplex PCR, and TCRdb's table has in-frame clones only and misses some. The top ten clones hold roughly an eighth of a sample with 150,000 to 180,000 clones, about 80% of them seen once. The sequenced material came from peripheral blood. The source is an older woman with COVID-19, enrolled during active disease. Both conserved end residues are part of each CDR3. A D gene is named only where the DNA matches it firmly. A row's size may be missing; if present it is once, few, many or a size class.

TRBV11-2	TRBD2	-	TRBJ2-3	TGTGCCAGCAGACGGACTAGCGGCACAGATACGCAGTATTTT	CASRRTSGTDTQYF
TRBV6-5	-	-	TRBJ2-7	TGTGCCAGCAGTCCGCTGACAGGTCCTTCCTACGAGCAGTACTTC	CASSPLTGPSYEQYF
TRBV19	-	-	TRBJ1-2	TGTGCCAGTAGTTCCTCAGGGCTGCGAGGCTACACCTTC	CASSSSGLRGYTF
TRBV19	TRBD1	-	TRBJ2-1	TGTGCCAGTAGTCCGGACAGGGGGCAGAATGAGCAGTTCTTC	CASSPDRGQNEQFF
TRBV6-5	TRBD2	few	TRBJ2-7	TGTGCCAGCACCCCTAGCGGGATCGCTTCCTACGAGCAGTACTTC	CASTPSGIASYEQYF
TRBV7-9	-	-	TRBJ1-5	TGTGCCAGCAGCTTAGGGGGGCTAGGGCCCCAGCATTTT	CASSLGGLGPQHF
TRBV9	-	-	TRBJ2-7	TGTGCCAGCAGCGCCGGAGGGGTTTCCTACGAGCAGTACTTC	CASSAGGVSYEQYF
TRBV6-5	TRBD2	-	TRBJ2-5	TGTGCCAGCAGTTACGGGCGGGGGAAAGAGACCCAGTACTTC	CASSYGRGKETQYF
TRBV18	TRBD1	few	TRBJ1-4	TGTGCCAGCTCAGGGACAGGGAAGCGGAATGAAAAACTGTTTTTT	CASSGTGKRNEKLFF
TRBV21-1	-	-	TRBJ1-1	TGTGCCAGCAGCAAAGAAGTCGGGACAGGGGGGCACACTGAAGCTTTCTTT	CASSKEVGTGGHTEAFF
TRBV7-3	-	-	TRBJ2-2	TGTGCCAGCAGCTTAATCAGCACCGGGGAGCTGTTTTTT	CASSLISTGELFF
TRBV6-5	-	-	TRBJ1-5	TGTGCCAGCAAGGGGCCGGGCCCCAATCAGCCCCAGCATTTT	CASKGPGPNQPQHF
TRBV20-1	-	-	TRBJ1-2	TGCAGTGCTAGTCTGAGGTATGGCTACACCTTC	CSASLRYGYTF
TRBV2	TRBD1	-	TRBJ1-6	TGTGCCAGCAGTCCCCAGGGGGCCCCCACCGGGACCCTCCACTTT	CASSPQGAPTGTLHF
TRBV11-2	TRBD1	-	TRBJ2-1	TGTGCCAGCAGCTTGGGCCGGGACAGGGCCTTCGATGAGCAGTTCTTC	CASSLGRDRAFDEQFF
TRBV11-1	-	-	TRBJ1-1	TGTGCCAGCAGCCTGCGTAGGGGGAACACTGAAGCTTTCTTT	CASSLRRGNTEAFF
TRBV7-9	TRBD1	-	TRBJ2-6	TGTGCCAGCAGGGACGACAGGGGGTCCTCTGGGGCCAACGTCCTGACTTTC	CASRDDRGSSGANVLTF
TRBV5-4	TRBD2	-	TRBJ2-1	TGTGCCAGCAGCTTAGCCGGGACTAGCGGGAGATCTGAGCAGTTCTTC	CASSLAGTSGRSEQFF
TRBV19	-	-	TRBJ1-6	TGTGCCAGTAGTCAGGGTTGGGGTGATAATTCACCCCTCCACTTT	CASSQGWGDNSPLHF
TRBV7-8	TRBD2	-	TRBJ2-7	TGTGCCAGCAGCCTTTCGTTGGGGCCGGGACTAGCGGACTCCTACGAGCAGTACTTC	CASSLSLGPGLADSYEQYF